These T cell receptor beta chains were read from a single sample in a study of blood T cell repertoires in COVID-19. Some clones are missing from TCRdb's copy, which holds only in-frame ones; the method was immunoSEQ multiplex PCR. The table includes 400,000 to 450,000 clones, approximately 90% detected once. Sequenced: peripheral blood. Every receptor here comes from a woman in her 40s with COVID-19, enrolled during active disease. Both conserved end residues are part of each CDR3. Fields, in order: CDR3 DNA, CDR3 protein, CDR3 length, V gene, J gene, clone size, D gene. A D gene is named only where the DNA matches it firmly. Only part of the rows carry a size: once, few, many, or a class if the clone is expanded.

TGTGCCTGGAAAGGGACAGGAAGAGATAATTCACCCCTCCACTTT,CAWKGTGRDNSPLHF,15,TRBV30,TRBJ1-6,NA,TRBD1
TGTGCCAGCAGTTTACTTGGAGGGTTGGAGACCCAGTACTTC,CASSLLGGLETQYF,14,TRBV28,TRBJ2-5,NA,NA
TGCGCCAGCAGCTTGTTGGGGAGCCCAGATACGCAGTATTTT,CASSLLGSPDTQYF,14,TRBV5-1,TRBJ2-3,NA,NA
TGTGCCAGCAGCCCCGACAGGAGCAGCAATCAGCCCCAGCATTTT,CASSPDRSSNQPQHF,15,TRBV28,TRBJ1-5,NA,NA
TGTGCCTGGAGTGTGGGGGGGGTCTGGAGCTCCTATAATTCACCCCTCCACTTT,CAWSVGGVWSSYNSPLHF,18,TRBV30,TRBJ1-6,NA,NA
TGTGCCAGCAGCGTAGGGACTAGCGGGATCTCCTACAATGAGCAGTTCTTC,CASSVGTSGISYNEQFF,17,TRBV9,TRBJ2-1,NA,TRBD2
TGTGCCAGCAGTTTAGGGGGAGGAAATCAGCCCCAGCATTTT,CASSLGGGNQPQHF,14,TRBV28,TRBJ1-5,NA,NA
TGTGCCAGCAGTTCGACAGCAGGGGTTTTGAACACTGAAGCTTTCTTT,CASSSTAGVLNTEAFF,16,TRBV27,TRBJ1-1,NA,NA
TGTGCCAGCAGCTCCCCGCCCCCAAGGCTAGGGAACACTGAAGCTTTCTTT,CASSSPPPRLGNTEAFF,17,TRBV7-9,TRBJ1-1,NA,NA
TGTGCCAGCAGGCTTAGTAGACAGGGCCCGCACACTGAAGCTTTCTTT,CASRLSRQGPHTEAFF,16,TRBV28,TRBJ1-1,NA,TRBD1
TGCGCCAGCAGTCATATGACAGGGCGTAACTATGGCTACACCTTC,CASSHMTGRNYGYTF,15,TRBV23-1,TRBJ1-2,NA,TRBD1
TGCGCCAGCAGCCAAGTCTTTACTAGCGGGGGCTACAATGAGCAGTTCTTC,CASSQVFTSGGYNEQFF,17,TRBV4-3,TRBJ2-1,NA,TRBD2
TGCAGCGCTCTGACAGGGGTGAACACTGAAGCTTTCTTT,CSALTGVNTEAFF,13,TRBV29-1,TRBJ1-1,NA,TRBD1
TGCGCCAGCAGCTCCAGACTAGCGGGCTCCTACAATGAGCAGTTCTTC,CASSSRLAGSYNEQFF,16,TRBV5-1,TRBJ2-1,NA,TRBD2
TGTGCCAGCAGCCTGGACAATGGCTACACCTTC,CASSLDNGYTF,11,TRBV3-1/TRBV3-2,TRBJ1-2,once,NA
TGTGCCAGCAGCTCACCCGGGACAGGGGGAATCACCGGGGAGCTGTTTTTT,CASSSPGTGGITGELFF,17,TRBV5-4,TRBJ2-2,NA,TRBD1
TGTGCCAGCAGTTTATTCTCCCTAGCGGAGGGGCAGTACTTC,CASSLFSLAEGQYF,14,TRBV28,TRBJ2-7,few,TRBD2
TGTGCCAGCAGCTACGGACAGAACTATGGCTACACCTTC,CASSYGQNYGYTF,13,TRBV5-4,TRBJ1-2,once,NA
TGTGCCAGCAGCCCTCTAGCCGGGACCGGGGAGCTGTTTTTT,CASSPLAGTGELFF,14,TRBV27,TRBJ2-2,NA,NA
TGTGCCTGGAGGCGGATAGCGGGGGGCACAGATACGCAGTATTTT,CAWRRIAGGTDTQYF,15,TRBV30,TRBJ2-3,NA,TRBD2
TGTGCCAGCTCACCTCCTTGGACTCCCCATAATGAAAAACTGTTTTTT,CASSPPWTPHNEKLFF,16,TRBV18,TRBJ1-4,NA,NA
TGTGCCAGCAGCTTGTGGACAGGGGTCACAGATACGCAGTATTTT,CASSLWTGVTDTQYF,15,TRBV7-9,TRBJ2-3,once,TRBD1
TGTGCCAGCAGCCCTAGTACAGGCTTGGGACTCATTCAGTACTTC,CASSPSTGLGLIQYF,15,TRBV11-2,TRBJ2-4,NA,NA
TGTGCCACCAGCAGAGATCTAGGGACAGGTTGGGGGCACACTGAAGCTTTCTTT,CATSRDLGTGWGHTEAFF,18,TRBV15,TRBJ1-1,once,TRBD1
TGTGCCAGCAGTCCCGGACAGGTAGTTCAGAACTACAATGAGCAGTTCTTC,CASSPGQVVQNYNEQFF,17,TRBV27,TRBJ2-1,NA,TRBD1
TGTGCCATCAGGCGAGGCGGGGGGGCCGACAATGAGCAGTTCTTC,CAIRRGGGADNEQFF,15,TRBV10-3,TRBJ2-1,NA,TRBD2
TGTGCCAGCAGTTTTTATGGGTCAGGGGGGCGTAACTATGGCTACACCTTC,CASSFYGSGGRNYGYTF,17,TRBV28,TRBJ1-2,NA,TRBD1
TGCAGCGTTGAAGTCATGGGACAGCTTAACTATGGCTACACCTTC,CSVEVMGQLNYGYTF,15,TRBV29-1,TRBJ1-2,NA,TRBD1
TGTGCCAGCAGCTTGGACGCCAGAGTACAGGGGGCACGGGGCTACACCTTC,CASSLDARVQGARGYTF,17,TRBV5-4,TRBJ1-2,once,TRBD1
TGCGCCAGCAGCAAAAGACAGGGACCCTACGAGCAGTACTTC,CASSKRQGPYEQYF,14,TRBV4-3,TRBJ2-7,NA,TRBD1
TGTGCCAGCAGCCCTCTAGCGGAACCTTACAATGAGCAGTTCTTC,CASSPLAEPYNEQFF,15,TRBV7-3,TRBJ2-1,NA,TRBD2
TGTGCCATAAAACCGGGACAGGGGCTGTACGAGCAGTACTTC,CAIKPGQGLYEQYF,14,TRBV10-3,TRBJ2-7,NA,TRBD1
TGTGCCAGTAGTATAGCCCAGGACAGGGTCCACGAGCAGTACTTC,CASSIAQDRVHEQYF,15,TRBV19,TRBJ2-7,few,TRBD1
TGCAGCGCCAAACCACGGACAGGGACCTACGAGCAGTACTTC,CSAKPRTGTYEQYF,14,TRBV29-1,TRBJ2-7,NA,TRBD1
TGTGCCAGCAGTTTATGGGGGGCCGGGGAGCTGTTTTTT,CASSLWGAGELFF,13,TRBV27,TRBJ2-2,NA,NA
TGTGCCAGCAGCCCGGGGAGGGGCACAGATACGCAGTATTTT,CASSPGRGTDTQYF,14,TRBV7-2,TRBJ2-3,NA,TRBD2
TGTGCCAGCAGTGACTTCACAATCGTGATGGTGGGCTACACCTTC,CASSDFTIVMVGYTF,15,TRBV2,TRBJ1-2,NA,NA
TGCGCCAGCAGCTTCGGGACAGGTCCCTTCACCGGGGAGCTGTTTTTT,CASSFGTGPFTGELFF,16,TRBV5-1,TRBJ2-2,NA,TRBD1
TGTGCCAGCATGGGGGGTTTTACTGAAGCTTTCTTT,CASMGGFTEAFF,12,TRBV28,TRBJ1-1,NA,NA
TGTGCCAGCAGCCAGGGGGGACAGGGGCACACTGAAGCTTTCTTT,CASSQGGQGHTEAFF,15,TRBV3-1/TRBV3-2,TRBJ1-1,NA,TRBD1
TGCAGTGCTAGAGCCGGACTGCCCCAGCATTTT,CSARAGLPQHF,11,TRBV20-1,TRBJ1-5,NA,NA